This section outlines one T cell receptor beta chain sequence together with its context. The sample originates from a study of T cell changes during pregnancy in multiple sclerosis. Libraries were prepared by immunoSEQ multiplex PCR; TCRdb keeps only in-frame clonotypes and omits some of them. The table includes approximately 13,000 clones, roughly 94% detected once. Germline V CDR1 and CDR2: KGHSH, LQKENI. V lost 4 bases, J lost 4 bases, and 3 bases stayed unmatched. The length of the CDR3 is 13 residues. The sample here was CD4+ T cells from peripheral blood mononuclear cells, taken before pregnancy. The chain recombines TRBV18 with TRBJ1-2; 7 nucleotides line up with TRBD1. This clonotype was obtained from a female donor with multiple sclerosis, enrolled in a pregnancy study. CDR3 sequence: CASSRDRSYGYTF. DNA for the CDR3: TGTGCCAGCTCACGGGACAGAAGCTATGGCTACACCTTC.